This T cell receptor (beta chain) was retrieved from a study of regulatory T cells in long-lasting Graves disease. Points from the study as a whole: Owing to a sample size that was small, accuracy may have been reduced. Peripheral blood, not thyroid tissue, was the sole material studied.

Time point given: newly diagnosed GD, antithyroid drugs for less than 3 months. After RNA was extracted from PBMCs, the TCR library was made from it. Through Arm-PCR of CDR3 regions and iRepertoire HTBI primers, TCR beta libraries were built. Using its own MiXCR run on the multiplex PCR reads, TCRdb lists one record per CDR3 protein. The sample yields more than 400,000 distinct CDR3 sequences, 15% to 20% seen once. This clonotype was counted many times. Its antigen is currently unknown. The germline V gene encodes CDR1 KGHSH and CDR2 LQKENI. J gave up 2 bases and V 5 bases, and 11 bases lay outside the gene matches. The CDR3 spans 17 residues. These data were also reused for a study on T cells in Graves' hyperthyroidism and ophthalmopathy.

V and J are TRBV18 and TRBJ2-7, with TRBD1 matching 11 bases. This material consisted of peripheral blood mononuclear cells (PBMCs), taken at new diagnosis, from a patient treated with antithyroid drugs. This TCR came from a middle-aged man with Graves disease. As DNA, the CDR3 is TGTGCCAGCTCATACGGACAGGGGGCCTCCTTCCCCTACGAGCAGTACTTC. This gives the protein CASSYGQGASFPYEQYF.